Listed below are T cell receptor beta chains from one sample, sequenced in a study of identical twins. TCRdb called the 5' RACE reads again in MiXCR, with one record for every CDR3 protein. The sample records under 800,000 distinct CDR3 sequences, 21% being singletons. The same specimen was also included in a second study, on T cells expressing NK-cell markers.

The sequencing sample was made of PBMCs. Receptors were obtained from a woman under 30 in good health. CDR3s include the opening cysteine and the closing phenylalanine or tryptophan. Each record gives: D gene, J gene, clone size, V gene, CDR3 DNA, CDR3 protein. D genes are given only for firm matches. Clone size appears in some rows only: once, few, many, or a class for an expanded clone.

>-|TRBJ1-2|-|TRBV4-3
TGCGCCAGCAGCGTAGGAGGCACCTATGGCTACACCTTC
CASSVGGTYGYTF
>-|TRBJ1-2|few|TRBV6-4
TGTGCCACCGACCCCTATGGCTACACCTTC
CATDPYGYTF
>-|TRBJ2-1|many|TRBV12-3/TRBV12-4
TGTGCCAGCCGCGAACAGGGTTCGTCAGGCAGCGAGCAGTTCTTC
CASREQGSSGSEQFF
>TRBD2|TRBJ2-1|few|TRBV9
TGTGCCAGCAGCGTCGGACTAGCGGGAGCTAAGCAGTTCTTC
CASSVGLAGAKQFF
>-|TRBJ1-1|-|TRBV6-2/TRBV6-3
TGTGCCAGCAGTACGCTAACGAACACTGAAGCTTTCTTT
CASSTLTNTEAFF
>-|TRBJ1-2|-|TRBV3-1
TGTGCCAGCAGCGAAACAGTACTAGACTATGGCTACACCTTC
CASSETVLDYGYTF
>TRBD2|TRBJ2-2|few|TRBV12-3/TRBV12-4
TGTGCCAGCAGTTCCGGGACTAATAACGGGGAGCTGTTTTTT
CASSSGTNNGELFF
>-|TRBJ2-1|-|TRBV10-3
TGTGCCATCAGTGAGTTGTCGGCCTACAATGAGCAGTTCTTC
CAISELSAYNEQFF
>TRBD1|TRBJ2-1|many|TRBV20-1
TGCAGTGCTGCCTCCGGGACAGGGGGCGCGGGTGAGCAGTTCTTC
CSAASGTGGAGEQFF
>-|TRBJ2-5|-|TRBV20-1
TGCAGTGCTCCCAGGGAGACACGTCAGCGGGAGACCCAGTACTTC
CSAPRETRQRETQYF
>-|TRBJ1-1|-|TRBV20-1
TGCAGTGCGCTCGAGGGTGCTGAAGCTTTCTTT
CSALEGAEAFF
>-|TRBJ1-1|-|TRBV7-8
TGTGCCAGCAGCTTATGGGGGAGGCTGAACACTGAAGCTTTCTTT
CASSLWGRLNTEAFF
>-|TRBJ1-1|few|TRBV29-1
TGCAGCGTTGGGGGGGGAATTATTGAAGCTTTCTTT
CSVGGGIIEAFF
>TRBD1|TRBJ2-5|few|TRBV20-1
TGCAGTGCTAGAACCCGGACAGGGCCCAGTGGGACCCAGTACTTC
CSARTRTGPSGTQYF
>-|TRBJ1-1|-|TRBV20-1
TGCAGTGCTAGAGCCGGGGGAGGGAGCACTGAAGCTTTCTTT
CSARAGGGSTEAFF
>TRBD2|TRBJ2-5|-|TRBV10-3
TGTGCCAGTGGCCAGCGGGGGGCCCGAGAGACCCAGTACTTC
CASGQRGARETQYF
>TRBD1|TRBJ2-1|few|TRBV7-2
TGTGCCAGCACCACAGGGGGCTTTGAGCAGTTCTTC
CASTTGGFEQFF
>TRBD1|TRBJ2-5|few|TRBV5-1
TGCGCCAGCAGTTTGTTAGGGGGCGGCGAGACCCAGTACTTC
CASSLLGGGETQYF
>TRBD1|TRBJ2-1|-|TRBV6-5
TGTGCCAGCAGTTACTTAGAGGGGACAGGGGTAAACTTCTTC
CASSYLEGTGVNFF
>-|TRBJ2-3|many|TRBV7-9
TGTGCCAGCAGCTCAACCGGGACTGTCACAGATACGCAGTATTTT
CASSSTGTVTDTQYF
>-|TRBJ2-2|few|TRBV7-9
TGTGCCAGCAGCTTACTACAGCACACCGGGGAGCTGTTTTTT
CASSLLQHTGELFF
>TRBD2|TRBJ2-3|few|TRBV20-1
TGCAGTGCTAGTTCCTGGGGGGCGGGGGGAAGCACAGATACGCAGTATTTT
CSASSWGAGGSTDTQYF
>-|TRBJ2-5|many|TRBV18
TGTGCCAGCTCTCCCGGACTCCTCCAAGAGACCCAGTACTTC
CASSPGLLQETQYF
>-|TRBJ2-7|-|TRBV20-1
TGCAGTACTCGAGGGGGTCCCCTAGGCTACGAGCAGTACTTC
CSTRGGPLGYEQYF